The text below deals with one TCR beta chain. The target antigen is unknown. This sample stems from a study of metastatic and nonmetastatic thyroid tumors. The wider study: For malignant and benign thyroid patients, tumor or nodule tissue and blood were the sources whose repertoires were compared. General study results and limits: Compared with benign nodules, malignant thyroid tumors were reported to have significantly higher TCR beta diversity in both blood and tumor.

All patients reached thyroid surgery having received no treatment beforehand. As processed by the authors: The study's classifier, a distant-metastasis tool for papillary thyroid cancer, was built using CDR3 differences across clinicopathological groups. TCRdb re-clonotyped the PCR reads via MiXCR. The V and J calls reflect TCRdb's pipeline rather than the authors' work. The profile shows approximately 15,000 clones, approximately 23% of them singletons. Sequencing used adjacent normal tissue. This sequence was found in a female donor with papillary thyroid cancer or a benign thyroid nodule (not recorded which). Some clones in this sample may be carry-over from other donors' samples.

CDR3 coding DNA: TGTGCCAGCAGCGAGGGGACCCTAGGAGCTTTCTTT. Translated, it gives CASSEGTLGAFF. V usage is TRBV7-3 and J usage is TRBJ1-1, with TRBD1 as a possible D gene (5 bases). V lost 5 bases and J 10 bases, leaving 14 bases between the germline ends. The CDR3 is 12 residues long. Germline assignment: CDR1 SGHTA and CDR2 FQGTGA.